Listed below are T cell receptor beta chains from one sample, sequenced in a study of tumor and adjacent non-tumor tissue in lung cancer. TCRdb analysed the multiplex PCR reads with MiXCR anew, one entry per CDR3 protein. The sample includes about 200,000 distinct CDR3 sequences, 71% of them seen just once. Sequencing was performed on lung tumor tissue. The receptors derive from a man aged 55 to 69 with non-small cell lung cancer. Both conserved end residues are part of each CDR3. Each record gives: V gene, J gene, CDR3 protein.

TRBV11-2	TRBJ1-1	CASSLGQGGGTKAFF
TRBV5-4	TRBJ2-3	CASSWAGGDTQYF
TRBV5-4	TRBJ1-1	CASSLAVNTEAFF
TRBV20-1	TRBJ2-1	CSARNPTGAKNEQFF
TRBV20-1	TRBJ2-1	CNARYRDYSYNEQFF
TRBV6-1	TRBJ2-5	CASSKFTSGKETQYF
TRBV29-1	TRBJ2-1	CSVDGSGYNEQFF
TRBV20-1	TRBJ1-3	CSAVAPGQGKGNTIYF
TRBV11-2	TRBJ1-3	CASSAGTTIYF
TRBV20-1	TRBJ2-4	CSPTTSVKNIQYF
TRBV6-6	TRBJ2-7	CASSPRERNCEQYF
TRBV6-2/TRBV6-3	TRBJ1-5	CANSYSQTQPQHF
TRBV11-1	TRBJ2-1	CTSSGTSGGTGNEQFF
TRBV11-2	TRBJ2-3	CASSLERNYPTADTQYF
TRBV11-2	TRBJ2-5	CASSPELLQETQYF
TRBV11-2	TRBJ2-3	CASSPPGGQGPRTQYF
TRBV20-1	TRBJ1-3	CSADNRGIGNTIYF
TRBV12-3/TRBV12-4	TRBJ1-6	CASNPSGRYNSPLHF
TRBV11-2	TRBJ1-2	CASNLQGGRWDGYNF
TRBV20-1	TRBJ2-3	CSTADFSDTQYF
TRBV11-3	TRBJ2-1	CASPLRLDGNEQLF
TRBV20-1	TRBJ1-3	CCPAPGESSGNTIYF
TRBV20-1	TRBJ2-1	CSATGGGPRGFF
TRBV5-4	TRBJ2-1	CASSFLARGFYNERFF